This T cell receptor delta chain was retrieved from a study of γδ T cells in repeated Plasmodium falciparum infection. This clone was detected many times. Each sorted gammadelta sample had TRG and TRD chains sequenced. TCRdb re-called the multiplex PCR reads using CATT. The sample lists 75,000 to 95,000 delta-chain clones, over 0.9% seen once, with 9.6% in the top ten. Germline values: CDR1 TSWWSYY, CDR2 QGS. Trimming took 8 bases from V and 11 from J, leaving 39 bases between them. CDR3 length equals 19 residues. Bulk repertoires came from Vgamma9/Vdelta2+ or Vdelta2-negative gammadelta T cells flow-sorted from PBMC.

The rearrangement joins TRDV1 to TRDJ1, with TRDD3 as a possible D gene (10 bases). The sequence derives from a pool of human donors (malaria-infected and uninfected, not separated). Source material: gamma-delta T cells from blood. This CDR3 is CALCIFNGPSYGGYAYLIF. The DNA of the CDR3 is TGTGCTCTTTGCATATTTAACGGGCCTTCCTACGGGGGATACGCATATCTCATCTTT.